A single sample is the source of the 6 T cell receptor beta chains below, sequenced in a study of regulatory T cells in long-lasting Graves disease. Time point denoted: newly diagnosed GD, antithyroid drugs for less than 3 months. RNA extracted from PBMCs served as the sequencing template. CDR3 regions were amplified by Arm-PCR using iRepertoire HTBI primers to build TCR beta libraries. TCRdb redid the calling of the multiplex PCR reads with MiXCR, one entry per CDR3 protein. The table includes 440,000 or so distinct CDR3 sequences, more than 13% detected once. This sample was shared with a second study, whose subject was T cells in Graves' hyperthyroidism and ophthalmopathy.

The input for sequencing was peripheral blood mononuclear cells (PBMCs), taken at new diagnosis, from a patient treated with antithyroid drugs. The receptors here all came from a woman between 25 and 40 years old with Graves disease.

The CDR3 region has the DNA TGTGCCACCCAGACAGGGGGGTACGAGCAGTTCTTC. Translating gives CATQTGGYEQFF. The V call is TRBV25-1, the J call TRBJ2-1, with 9 bases aligning to TRBD1. The CDR3 loop spans 12 amino acids. Looked up from germline, CDR1 is MGHDK and CDR2 is SYGVNS. The trim removed 10 bases at V and 10 bases at J, leaving 8 bases unmatched.

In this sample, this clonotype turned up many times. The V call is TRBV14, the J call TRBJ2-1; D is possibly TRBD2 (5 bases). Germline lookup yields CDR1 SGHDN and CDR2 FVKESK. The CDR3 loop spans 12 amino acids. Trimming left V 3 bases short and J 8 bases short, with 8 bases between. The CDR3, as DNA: TGTGCCAGCAGCCATGCGGGCTATGAGCAGTTCTTC. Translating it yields CASSHAGYEQFF.

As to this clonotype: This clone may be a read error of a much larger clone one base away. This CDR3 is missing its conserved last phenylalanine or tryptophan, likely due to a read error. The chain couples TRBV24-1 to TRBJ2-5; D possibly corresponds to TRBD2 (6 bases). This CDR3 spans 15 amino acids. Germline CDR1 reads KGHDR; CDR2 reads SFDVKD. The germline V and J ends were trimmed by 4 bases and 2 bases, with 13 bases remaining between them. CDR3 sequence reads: CATSERRGKQETQYY. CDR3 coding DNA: TGTGCCACCAGTGAGAGGCGCGGGAAACAAGAGACCCAGTACTAC.

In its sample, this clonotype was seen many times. The CDR3 is CASSAPGLNTEAFF. The CDR3 nucleotides read TGTGCCAGCAGCGCCCCGGGACTGAACACTGAAGCTTTCTTT. The chain uses TRBV9 and TRBJ1-1; perhaps TRBD1 as D (5 bases). The CDR3 sequence is 14 residues long. V was clipped by 3 bases and J by 0 bases, with 9 bases between them. The germline V gene has CDR1 SGDLS and CDR2 YYNGEE.

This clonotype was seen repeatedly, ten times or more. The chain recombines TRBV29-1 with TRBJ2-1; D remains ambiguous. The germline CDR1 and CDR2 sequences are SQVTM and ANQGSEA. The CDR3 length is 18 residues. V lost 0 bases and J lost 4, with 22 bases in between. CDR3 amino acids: CSVEDEVGAKSPYNEQFF. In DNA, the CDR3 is TGCAGCGTTGAAGATGAGGTGGGCGCCAAATCCCCATACAATGAGCAGTTCTTC.

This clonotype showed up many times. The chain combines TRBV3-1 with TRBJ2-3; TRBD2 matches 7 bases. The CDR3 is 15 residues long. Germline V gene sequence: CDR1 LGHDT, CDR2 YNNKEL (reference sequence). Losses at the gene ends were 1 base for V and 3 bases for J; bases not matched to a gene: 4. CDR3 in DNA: TGTGCCAGCAGCCAAGTAGGACTAGTAACAGATACGCAGTATTTT. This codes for CASSQVGLVTDTQYF.